The next 3 T cell receptor beta chains were all read from a single sample in a study of blood T cell repertoires in COVID-19. Only in-frame clones appear in the TCRdb table, and some are missing; sequencing was by immunoSEQ multiplex PCR. Of roughly 200,000 clones in the sample, around 85% were seen once. What was sequenced was peripheral blood. The receptors come from a woman of 80 years or more with acute or convalescent COVID-19.

The chain couples TRBV5-4 to TRBJ2-5; 7 positions agree with TRBD2. Trimming took 3 bases from V and 2 from J; bases not matched to a gene: 4. This CDR3 contains 14 residues. Germline V gene lookup returns CDR1 SGHNT and CDR2 YYREEE (reference sequence). The CDR3 spells CASSSQRGQETQYF. CDR3 DNA sequence: TGTGCCAGCAGCTCCCAGCGGGGACAAGAGACCCAGTACTTC.

This sequence joins TRBV6-6 and TRBJ1-1, with 8 bases that match TRBD1. The CDR3 totals 18 residues. The germline V gene encodes CDR1 MNHNY and CDR2 SVGAGI (reference sequence). The V gene end was trimmed by 5 bases and the J gene end by 1 base; junction bases not matched to a gene: 15. This chain's CDR3 is CASSPHLGTGFENTEAFF. As DNA, the CDR3 is TGTGCCAGCAGTCCACATCTCGGGACAGGATTTGAGAACACTGAAGCTTTCTTT.

The rearrangement links TRBV7-3 to TRBJ2-2; 9 bases match TRBD1. CDR1 is SGHTA and CDR2 is FQGTGA in the germline V gene. This CDR3 is built from 18 residues. V was pared by 3 bases and J by 4 bases, with 12 bases of the junction left unmatched. CDR3 DNA sequence: TGTGCCAGCAGCTTGCATTCAACAGGGGGCGCGGTCACCGGGGAGCTGTTTTTT. Amino acid sequence: CASSLHSTGGAVTGELFF.